These T cell receptor beta chains were read from a single sample in a study of T cells in localized non-small cell lung cancer. This table comes from immunoSEQ multiplex PCR, and its TCRdb copy is limited to in-frame clones, with some not included. The data show about 62,000 clones, 81% seen once. The source was PBMCs, collected before any cancer treatment. These receptors came from a man aged 35 to 70 with stage II lung adenocarcinoma. The CDR3 runs from the conserved cysteine through the conserved F or W. D genes are given only for firm matches. Clone size appears in some rows only: once, few, many, or a class for an expanded clone.

d_call: -
j_call: TRBJ1-2
v_call: TRBV2
clone_size: -
cdr3_nt: TGTGCCAGCAGTGAAGGGAAGGCAACGGTCCTCTATGGCTACACCTTC
cdr3_aa: CASSEGKATVLYGYTF

d_call: -
j_call: TRBJ2-1
v_call: TRBV19
clone_size: -
cdr3_nt: TGTGCCAGTAGTGGGGGGGACAGATACAATGAGCAGTTCTTC
cdr3_aa: CASSGGDRYNEQFF

d_call: -
j_call: TRBJ2-3
v_call: TRBV6-5
clone_size: -
cdr3_nt: TGTGCCAGCAGCATGGATCAAAAACGATATACGCAGTATTTT
cdr3_aa: CASSMDQKRYTQYF

d_call: -
j_call: TRBJ1-4
v_call: TRBV20-1
clone_size: -
cdr3_nt: TGCAGTGCCACCCATTATGAAAAACTGTTTTTT
cdr3_aa: CSATHYEKLFF

d_call: -
j_call: TRBJ2-7
v_call: TRBV11-3
clone_size: -
cdr3_nt: TGTGCCAGCAGCACTTACTACGAGCAGTACTTC
cdr3_aa: CASSTYYEQYF

d_call: -
j_call: TRBJ2-1
v_call: TRBV7-2
clone_size: -
cdr3_nt: TGTGCCAGCAGCCCCCCCGGAGGGCTCAATGAGCAGTTCTTC
cdr3_aa: CASSPPGGLNEQFF

d_call: -
j_call: TRBJ1-4
v_call: TRBV7-9
clone_size: -
cdr3_nt: TGTGCCAGCAGCTTACAGGCAGAGCGGGTAAAACTGTTTTTT
cdr3_aa: CASSLQAERVKLFF

d_call: -
j_call: TRBJ1-5
v_call: TRBV4-3
clone_size: -
cdr3_nt: TGCGCCAGCAGCCAAGATTCGAATAGCAATCAGCCCCAGCATTTT
cdr3_aa: CASSQDSNSNQPQHF

d_call: TRBD2
j_call: TRBJ2-1
v_call: TRBV5-1
clone_size: -
cdr3_nt: TGCGCCTCCCGACTAGCGGGAGACTACAATGAGCAGTTCTTC
cdr3_aa: CASRLAGDYNEQFF

d_call: TRBD1
j_call: TRBJ2-3
v_call: TRBV2
clone_size: -
cdr3_nt: TGTGCCAGCAGTCAACAGGGGGCGGGTCGGACAGATACGCAGTATTTT
cdr3_aa: CASSQQGAGRTDTQYF

d_call: -
j_call: TRBJ2-7
v_call: TRBV6-1
clone_size: -
cdr3_nt: TGTGCCAGCAGTACCCGACACAGCTCCTACGAGCAGTACTTC
cdr3_aa: CASSTRHSSYEQYF

d_call: -
j_call: TRBJ1-1
v_call: TRBV2
clone_size: few
cdr3_nt: TGTGCCAGCAGCGACATCTTGGGAGACACTGAAGCTTTCTTT
cdr3_aa: CASSDILGDTEAFF

d_call: -
j_call: TRBJ2-3
v_call: TRBV6-5
clone_size: -
cdr3_nt: TGTGCCAGCAGTTACTCCTCAGGCCCCGGGGCAGATACGCAGTATTTT
cdr3_aa: CASSYSSGPGADTQYF

d_call: -
j_call: TRBJ2-6
v_call: TRBV2
clone_size: -
cdr3_nt: TGTGCCAGCAGATCTCTTGGGGGGGCCAACGTCCTGACTTTC
cdr3_aa: CASRSLGGANVLTF

d_call: TRBD2
j_call: TRBJ2-1
v_call: TRBV19
clone_size: -
cdr3_nt: TGTGCCAGTAGGAGTGCGGGAGGATTGACCAATGAGCAGTTCTTC
cdr3_aa: CASRSAGGLTNEQFF

d_call: -
j_call: TRBJ2-2
v_call: TRBV30
clone_size: -
cdr3_nt: TGTGCCTGGGATAAGGGACCGAAGACCGGGGAGCTGTTTTTT
cdr3_aa: CAWDKGPKTGELFF

d_call: -
j_call: TRBJ2-3
v_call: TRBV4-2
clone_size: -
cdr3_nt: TGTGCCAGCAGCCAAGAAGCAGGGGGAGGCGGCACAGATACGCAGTATTTT
cdr3_aa: CASSQEAGGGGTDTQYF

d_call: -
j_call: TRBJ2-3
v_call: TRBV29-1
clone_size: -
cdr3_nt: TGCAGCGTTGAAATTACAGGGAGTAGCACAGATACGCAGTATTTT
cdr3_aa: CSVEITGSSTDTQYF

d_call: -
j_call: TRBJ1-1
v_call: TRBV10-3
clone_size: many
cdr3_nt: TGTGCCACCCAGAGGTACGAGAACACTGAAGCTTTCTTT
cdr3_aa: CATQRYENTEAFF

d_call: -
j_call: TRBJ2-1
v_call: TRBV6-5
clone_size: -
cdr3_nt: TGTGCCAGCAGTTACGAGGGGTTTCGGAAGTTCTTC
cdr3_aa: CASSYEGFRKFF

d_call: TRBD2
j_call: TRBJ2-7
v_call: TRBV19
clone_size: -
cdr3_nt: TGTGCCAGTACCAAAAGGCTAGCGGGAGCTTCCGAGCAGTACTTC
cdr3_aa: CASTKRLAGASEQYF

d_call: TRBD2
j_call: TRBJ2-1
v_call: TRBV18
clone_size: few
cdr3_nt: TGTGCCAGCTCGCCTGGACTAGCGAGCAATTCGCTTGAGCAGTTCTTC
cdr3_aa: CASSPGLASNSLEQFF

d_call: TRBD2
j_call: TRBJ2-1
v_call: TRBV6-1
clone_size: -
cdr3_nt: TGTGCCAGCAGTGGTTCCGGGACTAGCGGGGGCTCCTACAATGAGCAGTTCTTC
cdr3_aa: CASSGSGTSGGSYNEQFF

d_call: TRBD2
j_call: TRBJ2-1
v_call: TRBV5-3
clone_size: few
cdr3_nt: TGTGCCAGAAGCTTGGCCGTACTAGCGGGAGTAAGCTACAATGAGCAGTTCTTC
cdr3_aa: CARSLAVLAGVSYNEQFF

d_call: -
j_call: TRBJ1-5
v_call: TRBV6-5
clone_size: -
cdr3_nt: TGTGCCAGCAGTTCGACAGGTCGTCAGCCCCAGCATTTT
cdr3_aa: CASSSTGRQPQHF

d_call: -
j_call: TRBJ1-3
v_call: TRBV30
clone_size: -
cdr3_nt: TGTGCCTGGAGGACCATGAAAAATGGAAACACCATATATTTT
cdr3_aa: CAWRTMKNGNTIYF

d_call: -
j_call: TRBJ2-1
v_call: TRBV12-5
clone_size: -
cdr3_nt: TGTGCTAGTGGTTTGCCAACCTACAATGAGCAGTTCTTC
cdr3_aa: CASGLPTYNEQFF

d_call: TRBD2
j_call: TRBJ2-7
v_call: TRBV27
clone_size: -
cdr3_nt: TGTGCCAGCAGTGGGACTAGAAGCTCCTACGAGCAGTACTTC
cdr3_aa: CASSGTRSSYEQYF

d_call: -
j_call: TRBJ2-1
v_call: TRBV12-5
clone_size: once
cdr3_nt: TGTGCTAGTGGTTTGGGGCTCTCCTACAATGAGCAGTTCTTC
cdr3_aa: CASGLGLSYNEQFF

d_call: TRBD2
j_call: TRBJ2-4
v_call: TRBV4-1
clone_size: -
cdr3_nt: TGCGCCAGCAGCCAAGGGGGACTAGCGGGAGCCCAAAACATTCAGTACTTC
cdr3_aa: CASSQGGLAGAQNIQYF

d_call: -
j_call: TRBJ1-1
v_call: TRBV11-2
clone_size: -
cdr3_nt: TGTGCCAGCAGCTTACGGGTCTTACAGGGCACTGAAGCTTTCTTT
cdr3_aa: CASSLRVLQGTEAFF

d_call: TRBD2
j_call: TRBJ2-5
v_call: TRBV5-6
clone_size: few
cdr3_nt: TGTGCCAGCAGCTTTAAGTCCCTTAGGACTCTAGCGGGAAGTGAGACCCAGTACTTC
cdr3_aa: CASSFKSLRTLAGSETQYF